This TCR beta chain was captured by sequencing in a study of blood T cells in healthy people across ages. Each donor had 8.5 to 10 milliliters of peripheral blood drawn. Then a second PCR, running roughly 7 to 11 cycles, was carried out with a sample-barcoded 5' primer and a J-beta primer mix. Each CDR3 protein is one row after TCRdb ran MiXCR on the 5' RACE reads. The table shows more than 800,000 distinct CDR3 sequences, with 40% to 55% occurring only once. This clonotype has at least ten counts. CDR3 length equals 14 residues. The germline gives CDR1 DFQATT, CDR2 SNEGSKA (reference sequence). V lost 5 bases, J lost 2 bases, and 7 bases stayed unmatched.

This sequence joins TRBV20-1 and TRBJ2-3; 7 bases line up with TRBD2. The source is a woman aged 60-75 years in good health. The sequencing input was blood. CDR3 nucleotide sequence: TGCAGTGCTCCACGGGGAGGGAACACAGATACGCAGTATTTT. It yields the protein CSAPRGGNTDTQYF.